These 30 T cell receptor beta chains were all obtained from the same sample, sequenced in a study. TCRdb reanalysed the 5' RACE reads using MiXCR and keeps one entry per CDR3 protein. Of tens of thousands of distinct CDR3 sequences listed, approximately 24% were seen once; the top ten hold 4.3%. Sequenced material: memory CD4+ T cells sorted from blood. Subset: memory CD4+ T cells, CD4+CD45RO+CD25-. The receptor source for this set is a female donor with breast cancer.

In its sample, this clonotype was seen many times. The CDR3 bases are TGCGCCAGCAGCTTGGAAGGACAGGGATTCACCTATAATTCACCCCTCCACTTT. This encodes CASSLEGQGFTYNSPLHF. V and J are TRBV5-1 and TRBJ1-6; TRBD1 matches 8 bases. Germline CDR1 SGHRS, CDR2 YFSETQ. V trimming: 0 bases; J trimming: 2 bases; junction bases outside the gene matches: 7. The length of the CDR3 is 18 residues.

Details on this clonotype: Here the CDR3 omits its conserved ending phenylalanine or tryptophan, so a read error is the likely source. The chain has TRBV9 and TRBJ2-7, with 8 bases aligning to TRBD1. V lost 0 bases, J lost 7 bases, and 12 bases stayed unmatched. Germline V CDR1 and CDR2: SGDLS, YYNGEE. CDR3 length: 16 amino acids. The CDR3 DNA follows: TGTGCCAGCAGCGTAGCCTTCAGGGGGCAAGGAGAAGAGCAGTACTCC. Translation gives CASSVAFRGQGEEQYS.

This clonotype was counted once. Given a much more abundant clone one base away, this may be a read error. The chain has TRBV5-6 and TRBJ1-5; D possibly corresponds to TRBD1 (5 bases). The CDR3 has 14 amino acids. Per germline, CDR1 SGHDT and CDR2 YYEEEE. The CDR3 DNA reads as TGTACCAGCAGCTTGGCGGGGCAGTCTCAGCCCCAGCATTTT. Translation: CTSSLAGQSQPQHF.

On this clonotype itself: At one of its ends the junction is not consistent with the germline gene, which may arise from a read error. The genes are TRBV4-1 and TRBJ2-1; D is perhaps TRBD2 (7 bases). The CDR3 loop spans 14 amino acids. The V gene's germline CDR1 is MGHRA and CDR2 YSYEKL. This CDR3 reads CASSRGGRDNGQFF. The CDR3 DNA reads as TGCGCCAGCAGCCGGGGGGGCAGGGACAATGGGCAGTTCTTC.

As to this clonotype: The CDR3 does not end in the conserved phenylalanine or tryptophan, so this is likely a read error. The genes are TRBV7-9 and TRBJ2-7; TRBD1 matches 9 bases. Per the germline V gene, CDR1 is SEHNR and CDR2 is FQNEAQ (reference sequence). This CDR3 has 16 residues. V was clipped by 6 bases and J by 1 base; unmatched bases: 10. This chain's CDR3 is CASSTNRDRVSYEQYS. The CDR3 region has the DNA TGTGCCAGCAGTACGAACCGGGACAGGGTGTCCTACGAGCAGTACTCC.

There are many counts of this clonotype. V usage is TRBV20-1 and J usage is TRBJ1-2; D not resolved. The CDR3 sequence is 8 residues long. Looked up from germline, CDR1 is DFQATT and CDR2 is SNEGSKA (reference sequence). Deletions cut 6 bases from V and 10 bases from J, with 6 bases between. The CDR3 region has the DNA TGCAGTGCGCTGACCTACACCTTC. Translating gives CSALTYTF.

This clonotype is medium-sized within its sample. The rearrangement links TRBV6-2 or TRBV6-3 to TRBJ1-5; tentative D call: TRBD1 (5 bases). Looked up from germline, CDR1 is MNHEY and CDR2 is SVGEGT. Between the trimmed V and J ends, which lost 1 base and 7 bases, there was a span of 11 bases. The CDR3 loop spans 14 amino acids. CDR3 coding DNA: TGTGCCAGCAGTTACTTGGGGGGAATACAGCCCCAGCATTTT. This sequence encodes CASSYLGGIQPQHF.

Many counts were recorded for this clonotype. This chain links TRBV12-3 or TRBV12-4 with TRBJ2-7; 13 bases are a match to TRBD2. This CDR3 is built from 17 residues. With 2 bases clipped from V and 0 bases from J, the junction kept 4 bases outside the gene matches. CDR3 nucleotide sequence: TGTGCCAGCAGTTTACGACTAGCGGGGGGCCCCTCCTACGAGCAGTACTTC. Its translation: CASSLRLAGGPSYEQYF.

This clonotype was counted a few times. The chain links TRBV7-9 to TRBJ2-7; 9 nucleotides agree with TRBD1. The length of the CDR3 is 16 residues. Germline lookup yields CDR1 SEHNR and CDR2 FQNEAQ (reference sequence). The J segment lost 0 bases and the V segment lost 5 bases, leaving 8 bases of the junction unmatched. CDR3 in DNA: TGTGCCAGCAGCCCCTTACCGGGACAGGGCTCCTACGAGCAGTACTTC. Protein product: CASSPLPGQGSYEQYF.

By proportion, this clonotype is medium-sized. V gene TRBV29-1 combines with J gene TRBJ2-3; no firm D call. The CDR3 length is 14 residues. Germline V lookup: CDR1 SQVTM, CDR2 ANQGSEA. The germline V and J ends were trimmed by 3 bases and 4 bases, with 14 bases remaining between them. CDR3 bases: TGCAGCGTTGATGGCTACGCACCGGCAGATACGCAGTATTTT. Protein sequence: CSVDGYAPADTQYF.

Regarding this clonotype: A single base separates this from a much larger clone, so it may be a read error. The gene calls are TRBV12-3 or TRBV12-4 and TRBJ2-3; TRBD2 might be the D (6 bases). This CDR3 spans 14 amino acids. Trimming removed 5 bases from V and 3 bases from J, with 12 bases in between. The chain's CDR3 is CASSLGLETDTQYF. The CDR3 nucleotides are TGTGCCAGCAGTCTGGGACTGGAGACAGATACGCAGTATTTT.

This clonotype was counted ten times or more. V usage is TRBV20-1 and J usage is TRBJ2-3, with 10 bases matching TRBD1. The germline V gene encodes CDR1 DFQATT and CDR2 SNEGSKA (reference sequence). The CDR3 length is 14 residues. The CDR3 DNA is TGCAGCAGCCCACGGGACAGGGGATCAGATACGCAGTATTTT. The encoded protein is CSSPRDRGSDTQYF.

About this clonotype itself: This is likely a read error, given that the CDR3 carries no conserved phenylalanine or tryptophan at its end. The chain carries TRBV12-3 or TRBV12-4 and TRBJ1-2; tentatively, D is TRBD1 (5 bases). The CDR3 consists of 14 residues. Trimming took 6 bases from V and 4 from J, leaving 15 bases between them. The chain's CDR3 is CASSEGGRGYGYTL. Here the CDR3 DNA reads TGTGCCAGCAGCGAGGGAGGGAGGGGCTATGGCTACACCCTC.

At least ten counts were recorded for this clonotype. V is TRBV5-1 and J is TRBJ1-2, with D tentatively TRBD1 (6 bases). Per the germline V gene, CDR1 is SGHRS and CDR2 is YFSETQ. CDR3 length: 16 residues. V was cut by 4 bases and J by 8 bases, with 24 bases left in between. CDR3 DNA: TGCGCCAGCAGCGGTCGCACAAGTGACAGGCTAGACGGCTACACCTTC. It codes for CASSGRTSDRLDGYTF.

In DNA form, the CDR3 reads TGTGCCAGCAGGCCTCGGGACGGAACTTACTATGGCTACACCTTC. It codes for CASRPRDGTYYGYTF. This sequence joins TRBV25-1 and TRBJ1-2, with D tentatively TRBD1 (5 bases). Trimming removed 6 bases at V and 3 bases at J, with 17 bases between. The CDR3 runs to 15 residues. Germline CDR1 and CDR2: MGHDK and SYGVNS.

The chain has TRBV7-9 and TRBJ2-1, with D unresolved. This CDR3 spans 16 amino acids. Germline-derived CDR1 and CDR2 are SEHNR and FQNEAQ (reference sequence). V lost 4 bases to trimming and J lost 0 bases, with 13 bases between them. CDR3 loop: CASSSPKSSSYNEQFF. CDR3 nucleotides: TGTGCCAGCAGCTCGCCAAAAAGTAGCTCCTACAATGAGCAGTTCTTC.

This clonotype turned up a few times. The chain recombines TRBV3-1 with TRBJ2-1; tentatively, D is TRBD1 or TRBD2 (7 bases each). V lost 4 bases to trimming and J lost 7 bases, with 17 bases between them. Germline CDR1 LGHDT, CDR2 YNNKEL (reference sequence). The CDR3 loop spans 15 amino acids. The CDR3 region is CASSRDRQGGNEQFF. The CDR3 nucleotides read TGTGCCAGCAGCCGCGATCGACAGGGAGGGAATGAGCAGTTCTTC.

Written as DNA, the CDR3 is TGTGCCAGCAGGTGGACAGATAACACCGGGGAGCTGTTTTTT. Translating it yields CASRWTDNTGELFF. V and J are TRBV28 and TRBJ2-2, with D maybe TRBD1 (6 bases). Trimming left V 6 bases short and J 2 bases short, with 10 bases between. Germline V gene sequence: CDR1 MDHEN, CDR2 SYDVKM. CDR3 length: 14 amino acids.

Remarks on this clonotype: A much larger clonotype is one base distant, so this may be a read error. The chain couples TRBV7-9 to TRBJ2-1; D not certain. Trimming removed 7 bases from V and 7 bases from J, with 14 bases in between. Germline V lookup: CDR1 SEHNR, CDR2 FQNEAQ (reference sequence). The CDR3 totals 13 residues. CDR3 residues: CASTPVGFNEQFF. For the CDR3, the DNA is TGTGCCAGCACCCCAGTGGGATTTAATGAGCAGTTCTTC.

This chain connects TRBV7-3 to TRBJ1-1; 9 nucleotides line up with TRBD1. The germline V gene has CDR1 SGHTA and CDR2 FQGTGA. V dropped 5 bases and J dropped 7; count of bases not matched to a gene: 5. The CDR3 covers 13 residues. DNA of the CDR3: TGTGCCAGCAGCCTGGACAGGGGATATGAAGCTTTCTTT. It codes for CASSLDRGYEAFF.

This clonotype appeared many times. This rearrangement joins TRBV12-3 or TRBV12-4 to TRBJ2-1; TRBD2 is a possible D gene (6 bases). The CDR3 sequence is 13 residues long. The germline V and J ends were trimmed by 5 bases and 12 bases, with 17 bases remaining between them. CDR3 sequence: CASSVIRDGGQFF. The CDR3, as DNA: TGTGCCAGCAGTGTAATCCGGGACGGGGGGCAGTTCTTC.

The chain couples TRBV9 to TRBJ2-2; D is perhaps TRBD1 (8 bases). Trimming shortened V by 3 bases and J by 4 bases, and 28 bases separated the two germline ends. The CDR3 is 20 amino acids. Germline V gives CDR1 SGDLS, CDR2 YYNGEE. DNA for the CDR3: TGTGCCAGCAGCGGTCCGGGACAGGCTCCAAAGGGGGGGGGCACCGGGGAGCTGTTTTTT. It specifies CASSGPGQAPKGGGTGELFF.

The chain couples TRBV12-3 or TRBV12-4 to TRBJ2-1; 8 bases are shared with TRBD2. Unmatched junction bases numbered 6, after V lost 6 bases and J lost 5 bases. The CDR3 is made up of 14 amino acids. The CDR3 nucleotides read TGTGCCAGCAGGAAAGCGGGAGCAGACAATGAGCAGTTCTTC. Residues: CASRKAGADNEQFF.

The chain uses TRBV9 and TRBJ1-2, with D perhaps matching TRBD1 (5 bases). The CDR3 totals 15 residues. Trimming removed 0 bases from V and 1 base from J, with 10 bases in between. Per germline, CDR1 SGDLS and CDR2 YYNGEE. CDR3 nucleotides: TGTGCCAGCAGCGTAGAGGGGACGGTTAACTATGGCTACACCTTC. This sequence encodes CASSVEGTVNYGYTF. The full variable domain, with the rest looked up from reference TRBV9 and TRBJ1-2, is DSGVTQTPKHLITATGQRVTLRCSPRSGDLSVYWYQQSLDQGLQFLIQYYNGEERAKGNILERFSAQQFPDLHSELNLSSLELGDSALYFCASSVEGTVNYGYTFGSGTRLTVV.

About this clonotype itself: This may arise from a read error, as a much more abundant clone is one base away. The chain combines TRBV4-1 with TRBJ2-7, with no clear D. The germline V gene has CDR1 MGHRA and CDR2 YSYEKL. The CDR3 spans 15 residues. CDR3 nucleotides: TGCGCCAGCAGCCCTAGTGTACCCGACCTCAACGAGCAGCACTTC. Protein product: CASSPSVPDLNEQHF.

The chain couples TRBV7-9 to TRBJ2-7, with D perhaps TRBD1 (6 bases). The germline V gene has CDR1 SEHNR and CDR2 FQNEAQ (reference sequence). V was cut by 5 bases and J by 8 bases, with 10 bases left in between. The CDR3 covers 11 residues. CDR3 sequence reads: CASSVQGKQYF. DNA of the CDR3: TGTGCCAGCAGCGTACAGGGAAAGCAGTACTTC.

This clonotype occurred a few times. This may come from a read error, since a much larger clone is one base off. This rearrangement joins TRBV4-3 to TRBJ2-1; D gene unclear. The CDR3 runs to 14 residues. Trimming took off 4 bases at V and 0 bases at J, with 7 bases between the two ends. CDR1 LGHNA and CDR2 YSLEER come from the germline V gene. CDR3 amino acids: CASSRGSSYNEQFF. DNA for the CDR3: TGCGCCAGCAGCCGAGGTAGCTCCTACAATGAGCAGTTCTTC.

The J gene is TRBJ2-7, the V gene TRBV5-1; tentatively, D is TRBD1 or TRBD2 (5 bases each). The CDR3 has 12 residues. Per germline, CDR1 SGHRS and CDR2 YFSETQ. V lost 3 bases and J lost 9, with 13 bases in between. CDR3 loop: CASSSTRGAQYF. CDR3 sequence (DNA): TGCGCCAGCAGCTCTACCCGAGGGGCGCAGTACTTC.

Only a few counts were recorded for this clonotype. Mismatch with germline at one junction end may stem from a read error. V and J are TRBV9 and TRBJ2-1; D not resolved. This CDR3 is 16 amino acids long. Per the germline V gene, CDR1 is SGDLS and CDR2 is YYNGEE. DNA of the CDR3: TGTGCCAGCGGCGTAGGTAGTCTAACACCATTAAATGAGCAGTTCTTC. Its protein is CASGVGSLTPLNEQFF.

The gene calls are TRBV27 and TRBJ2-7; possibly TRBD2 for D (5 bases). CDR1 is MNHEY, CDR2 SMNVEV, per germline (reference sequence). There are 16 residues in the CDR3. With 4 bases removed from V and 6 bases from J, the gap between germline ends came to 22 bases. In DNA, the CDR3 is TGTGCCAGCAGTTCCAATGGACTTCGATCGATCACCGAGCAGTACTTC. Residues: CASSSNGLRSITEQYF.